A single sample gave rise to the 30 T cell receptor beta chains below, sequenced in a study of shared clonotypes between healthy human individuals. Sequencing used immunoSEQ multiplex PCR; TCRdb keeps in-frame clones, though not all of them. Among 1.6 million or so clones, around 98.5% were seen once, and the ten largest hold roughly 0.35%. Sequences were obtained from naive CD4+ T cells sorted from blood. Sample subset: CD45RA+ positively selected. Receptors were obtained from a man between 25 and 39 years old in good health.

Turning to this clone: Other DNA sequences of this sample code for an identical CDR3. Here the CDR3 DNA reads TGTGCCAGTAGGGACAGGGCTTCCAATCAGCCCCAGCATTTT. This sequence encodes CASRDRASNQPQHF. The chain couples TRBV19 to TRBJ1-5; 8 bases align to TRBD1. The germline gives CDR1 LNHDA, CDR2 SQIVND (reference sequence). J was trimmed by 3 bases and V by 6 bases; bases with no gene match: 4. The CDR3 covers 14 residues.

The CDR3 nucleotides read TGTGCCAGCAGCGTAGGATCGGGAGGAGGTCTGGGCACCGGGGAGCTGTTTTTT. It encodes CASSVGSGGGLGTGELFF. This chain links TRBV9 with TRBJ2-2; 7 bases align to TRBD2. V trimming: 0 bases; J trimming: 4 bases; junction bases outside the gene matches: 12. This CDR3 has 18 residues. The germline V gene has CDR1 SGDLS and CDR2 YYNGEE.

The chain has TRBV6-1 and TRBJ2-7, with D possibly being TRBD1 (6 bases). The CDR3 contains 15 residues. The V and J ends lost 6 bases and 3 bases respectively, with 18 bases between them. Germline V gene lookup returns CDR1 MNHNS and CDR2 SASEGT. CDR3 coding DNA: TGTGCCAGCAGAAAGGAACCGGGACAAGGCTACGAGCAGTACTTC. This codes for CASRKEPGQGYEQYF.

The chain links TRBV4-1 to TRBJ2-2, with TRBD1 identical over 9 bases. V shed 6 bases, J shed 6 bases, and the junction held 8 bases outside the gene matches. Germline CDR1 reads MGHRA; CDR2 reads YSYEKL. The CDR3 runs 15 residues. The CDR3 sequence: CASRLTGGMAGELFF. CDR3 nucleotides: TGCGCCAGCAGGCTAACAGGGGGCATGGCCGGGGAGCTGTTTTTT.

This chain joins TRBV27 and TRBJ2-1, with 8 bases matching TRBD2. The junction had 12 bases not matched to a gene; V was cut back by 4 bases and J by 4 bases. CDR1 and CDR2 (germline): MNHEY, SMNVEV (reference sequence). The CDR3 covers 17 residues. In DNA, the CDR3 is TGTGCCAGCAGTTCCGCTGGTCCTAGCGGGCGTTACAATGAGCAGTTCTTC. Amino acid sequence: CASSSAGPSGRYNEQFF.

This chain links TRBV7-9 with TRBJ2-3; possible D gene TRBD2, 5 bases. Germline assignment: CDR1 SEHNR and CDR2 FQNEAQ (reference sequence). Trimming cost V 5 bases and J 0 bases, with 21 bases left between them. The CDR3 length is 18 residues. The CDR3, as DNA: TGTGCCAGCAGCCAAATATGGACTGGGCGAACTAGCACAGATACGCAGTATTTT. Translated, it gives CASSQIWTGRTSTDTQYF.

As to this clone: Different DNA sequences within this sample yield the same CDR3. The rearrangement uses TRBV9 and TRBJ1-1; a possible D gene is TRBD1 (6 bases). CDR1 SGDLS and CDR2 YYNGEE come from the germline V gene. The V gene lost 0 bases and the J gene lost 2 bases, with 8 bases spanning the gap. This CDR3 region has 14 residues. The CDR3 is CASSVGTANTEAFF. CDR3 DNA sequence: TGTGCCAGCAGCGTAGGGACAGCCAACACTGAAGCTTTCTTT.

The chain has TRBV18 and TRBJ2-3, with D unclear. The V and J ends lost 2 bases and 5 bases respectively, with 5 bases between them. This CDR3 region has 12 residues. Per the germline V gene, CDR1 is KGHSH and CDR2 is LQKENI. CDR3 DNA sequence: TGTGCCAGCTCACCAGTTGTAGATACGCAGTATTTT. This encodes CASSPVVDTQYF.

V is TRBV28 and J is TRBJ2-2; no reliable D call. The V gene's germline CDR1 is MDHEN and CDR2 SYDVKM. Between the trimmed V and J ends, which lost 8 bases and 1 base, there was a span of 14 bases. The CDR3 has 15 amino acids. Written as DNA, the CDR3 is TGTGCCAGCCTCGGACGCTCCTGGAACACCGGGGAGCTGTTTTTT. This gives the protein CASLGRSWNTGELFF.

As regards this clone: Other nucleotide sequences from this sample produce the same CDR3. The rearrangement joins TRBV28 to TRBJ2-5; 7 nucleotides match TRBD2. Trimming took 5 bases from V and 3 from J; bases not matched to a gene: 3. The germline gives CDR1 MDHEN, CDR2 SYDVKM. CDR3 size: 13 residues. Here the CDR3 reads CASSPGGEETQYF. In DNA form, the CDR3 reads TGTGCCAGCAGTCCTGGGGGGGAAGAGACCCAGTACTTC.

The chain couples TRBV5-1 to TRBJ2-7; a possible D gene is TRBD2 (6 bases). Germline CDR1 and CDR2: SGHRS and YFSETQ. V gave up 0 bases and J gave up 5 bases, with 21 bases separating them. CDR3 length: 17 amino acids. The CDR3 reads CASSLAKTGAQWDEQYF. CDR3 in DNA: TGCGCCAGCAGCTTGGCCAAGACGGGAGCTCAGTGGGACGAGCAGTACTTC.

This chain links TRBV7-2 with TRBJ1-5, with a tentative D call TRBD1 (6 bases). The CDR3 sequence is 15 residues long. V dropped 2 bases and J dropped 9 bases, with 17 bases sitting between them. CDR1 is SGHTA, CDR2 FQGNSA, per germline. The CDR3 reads CASSLTETGRPPQHF. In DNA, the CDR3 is TGTGCCAGCAGCTTAACAGAGACAGGTAGACCGCCCCAGCATTTT.

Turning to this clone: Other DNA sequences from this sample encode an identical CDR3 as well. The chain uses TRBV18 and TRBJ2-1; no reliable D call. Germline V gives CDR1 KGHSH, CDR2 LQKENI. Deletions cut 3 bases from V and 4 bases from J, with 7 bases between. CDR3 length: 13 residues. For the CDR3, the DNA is TGTGCCAGCTCACCTAACGGATACAATGAGCAGTTCTTC. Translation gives CASSPNGYNEQFF.

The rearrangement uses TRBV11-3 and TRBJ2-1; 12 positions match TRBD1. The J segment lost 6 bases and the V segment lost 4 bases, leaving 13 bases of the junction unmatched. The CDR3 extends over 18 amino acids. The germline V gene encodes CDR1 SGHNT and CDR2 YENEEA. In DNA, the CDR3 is TGTGCCAGCAGCTCCCGGGACAGGGGGCCCATGTCCCCCAATGAGCAGTTCTTC. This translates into CASSSRDRGPMSPNEQFF. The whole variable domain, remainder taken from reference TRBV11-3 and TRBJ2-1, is EAGVVQSPRYKIIEKKQPVAFWCNPISGHNTLYWYLQNLGQGPELLIRYENEEAVDDSQLPKDRFSAERLKGVDSTLKIQPAELGDSAVYLCASSSRDRGPMSPNEQFFGPGTRLTVL.

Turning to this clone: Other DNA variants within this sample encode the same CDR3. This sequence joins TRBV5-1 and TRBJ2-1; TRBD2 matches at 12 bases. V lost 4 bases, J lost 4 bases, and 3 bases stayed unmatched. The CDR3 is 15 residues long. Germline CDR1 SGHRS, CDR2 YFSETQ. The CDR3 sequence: CASSGGTSGYNEQFF. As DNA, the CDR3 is TGCGCCAGCAGCGGGGGGACTAGCGGGTACAATGAGCAGTTCTTC.

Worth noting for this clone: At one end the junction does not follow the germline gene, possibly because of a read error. For the CDR3, the DNA is TGTGCCAGCAGTCAACAGGGATCCCCGCCCATCTTC. Protein: CASSQQGSPPIF. The chain joins TRBV2 to TRBJ2-1; D is perhaps TRBD1 (6 bases). Looked up from germline, CDR1 is SNHLY and CDR2 is FYNNEI. This CDR3 comprises 12 residues.

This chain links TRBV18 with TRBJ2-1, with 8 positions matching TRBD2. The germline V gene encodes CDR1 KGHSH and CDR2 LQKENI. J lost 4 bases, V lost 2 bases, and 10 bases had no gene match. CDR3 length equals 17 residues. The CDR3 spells CASSPGPSSGDYNEQFF. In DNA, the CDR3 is TGTGCCAGCTCACCAGGACCCAGTAGCGGGGATTACAATGAGCAGTTCTTC.

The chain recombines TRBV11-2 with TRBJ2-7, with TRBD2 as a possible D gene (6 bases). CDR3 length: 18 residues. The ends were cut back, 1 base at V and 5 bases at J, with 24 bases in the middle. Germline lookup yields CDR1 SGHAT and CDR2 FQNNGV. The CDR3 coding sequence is TGTGCCAGCAGCTTAGGGCGGGGATCTCTAATCACGGCCCACGAGCAGTACTTC. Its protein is CASSLGRGSLITAHEQYF. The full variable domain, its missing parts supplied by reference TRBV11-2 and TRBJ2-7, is EAGVAQSPRYKIIEKRQSVAFWCNPISGHATLYWYQQILGQGPKLLIQFQNNGVVDDSQLPKDRFSAERLKGVDSTLKIQPAKLEDSAVYLCASSLGRGSLITAHEQYFGPGTRLTVT.

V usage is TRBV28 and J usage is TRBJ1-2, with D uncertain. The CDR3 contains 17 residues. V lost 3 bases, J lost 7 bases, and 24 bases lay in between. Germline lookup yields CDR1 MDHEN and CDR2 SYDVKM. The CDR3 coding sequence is TGTGCCAGCAGTTTTAAGCTTGGGGAGGTGGCCGCAGGTGGCTACACCTTC. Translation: CASSFKLGEVAAGGYTF.

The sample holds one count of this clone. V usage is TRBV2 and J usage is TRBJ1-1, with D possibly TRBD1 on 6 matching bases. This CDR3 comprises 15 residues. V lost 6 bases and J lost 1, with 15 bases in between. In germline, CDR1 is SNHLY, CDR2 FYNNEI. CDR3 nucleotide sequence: TGTGCCAGCAGCCCAGGGGTGGGGGGGAACACTGAAGCTTTCTTT. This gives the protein CASSPGVGGNTEAFF.

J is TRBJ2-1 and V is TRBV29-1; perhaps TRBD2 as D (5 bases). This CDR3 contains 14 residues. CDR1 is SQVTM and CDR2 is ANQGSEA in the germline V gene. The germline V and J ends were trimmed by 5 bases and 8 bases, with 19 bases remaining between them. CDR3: CSVPTVGSFDEQFF. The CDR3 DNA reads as TGCAGCGTTCCTACCGTTGGGAGTTTTGATGAGCAGTTCTTC.

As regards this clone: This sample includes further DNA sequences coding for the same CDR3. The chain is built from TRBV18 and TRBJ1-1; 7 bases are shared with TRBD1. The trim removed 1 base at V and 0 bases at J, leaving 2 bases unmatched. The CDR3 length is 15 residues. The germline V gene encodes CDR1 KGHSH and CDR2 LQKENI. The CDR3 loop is CASSPLGQLNTEAFF. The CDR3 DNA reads TGTGCCAGCTCACCACTGGGACAGCTGAACACTGAAGCTTTCTTT.

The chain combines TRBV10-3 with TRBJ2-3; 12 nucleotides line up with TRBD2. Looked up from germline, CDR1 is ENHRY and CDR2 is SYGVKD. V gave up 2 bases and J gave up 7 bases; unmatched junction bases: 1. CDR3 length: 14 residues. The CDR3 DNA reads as TGTGCCATCAGTGAGGGACTAGCGGGATATACGCAGTATTTT. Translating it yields CAISEGLAGYTQYF.

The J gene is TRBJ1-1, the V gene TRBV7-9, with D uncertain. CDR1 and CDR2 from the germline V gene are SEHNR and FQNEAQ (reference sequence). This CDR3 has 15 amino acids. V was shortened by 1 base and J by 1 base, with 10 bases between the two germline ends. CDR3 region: CASSLGGVGNTEAFF. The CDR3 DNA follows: TGTGCCAGCAGCTTAGGAGGAGTCGGGAACACTGAAGCTTTCTTT.

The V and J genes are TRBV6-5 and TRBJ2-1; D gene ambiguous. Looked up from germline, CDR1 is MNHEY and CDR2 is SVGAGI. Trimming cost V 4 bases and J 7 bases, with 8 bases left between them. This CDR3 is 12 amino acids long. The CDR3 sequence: CASSSQVNEQFF. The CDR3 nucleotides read TGTGCCAGCAGTTCCCAGGTTAATGAGCAGTTCTTC.

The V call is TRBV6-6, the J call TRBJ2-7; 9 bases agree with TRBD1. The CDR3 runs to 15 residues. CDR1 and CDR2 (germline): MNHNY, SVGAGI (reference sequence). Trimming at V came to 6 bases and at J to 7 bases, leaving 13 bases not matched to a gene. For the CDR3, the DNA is TGTGCCAGCAGAATTACAGGGGGCGCGCTGGGGGAGCAGTACTTC. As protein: CASRITGGALGEQYF.

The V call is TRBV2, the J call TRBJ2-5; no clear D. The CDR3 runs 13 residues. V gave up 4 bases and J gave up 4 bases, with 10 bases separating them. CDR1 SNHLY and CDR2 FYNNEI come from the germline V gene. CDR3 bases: TGTGCCAGCAGTGGGGTCCCCCGAGAGACCCAGTACTTC. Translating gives CASSGVPRETQYF.

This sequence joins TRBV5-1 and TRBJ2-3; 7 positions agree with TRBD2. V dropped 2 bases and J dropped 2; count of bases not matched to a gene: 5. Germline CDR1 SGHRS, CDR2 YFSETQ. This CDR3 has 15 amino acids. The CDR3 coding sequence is TGCGCCAGCAGCTTAGTGCGGGAGTCCACAGATACGCAGTATTTT. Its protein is CASSLVRESTDTQYF.

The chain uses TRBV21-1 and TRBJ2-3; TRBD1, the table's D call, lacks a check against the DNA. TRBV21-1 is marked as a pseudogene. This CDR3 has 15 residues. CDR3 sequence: CASVDRVEGTDTQYF. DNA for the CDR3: TGTGCCAGCGTTGACAGGGTGGAGGGCACAGATACGCAGTATTTT.

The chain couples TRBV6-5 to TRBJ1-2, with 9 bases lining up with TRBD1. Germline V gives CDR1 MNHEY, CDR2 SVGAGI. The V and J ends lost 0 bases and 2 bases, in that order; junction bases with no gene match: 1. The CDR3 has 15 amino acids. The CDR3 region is CASSYSGQGNYGYTF. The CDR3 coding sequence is TGTGCCAGCAGTTACTCGGGACAGGGAAACTATGGCTACACCTTC.